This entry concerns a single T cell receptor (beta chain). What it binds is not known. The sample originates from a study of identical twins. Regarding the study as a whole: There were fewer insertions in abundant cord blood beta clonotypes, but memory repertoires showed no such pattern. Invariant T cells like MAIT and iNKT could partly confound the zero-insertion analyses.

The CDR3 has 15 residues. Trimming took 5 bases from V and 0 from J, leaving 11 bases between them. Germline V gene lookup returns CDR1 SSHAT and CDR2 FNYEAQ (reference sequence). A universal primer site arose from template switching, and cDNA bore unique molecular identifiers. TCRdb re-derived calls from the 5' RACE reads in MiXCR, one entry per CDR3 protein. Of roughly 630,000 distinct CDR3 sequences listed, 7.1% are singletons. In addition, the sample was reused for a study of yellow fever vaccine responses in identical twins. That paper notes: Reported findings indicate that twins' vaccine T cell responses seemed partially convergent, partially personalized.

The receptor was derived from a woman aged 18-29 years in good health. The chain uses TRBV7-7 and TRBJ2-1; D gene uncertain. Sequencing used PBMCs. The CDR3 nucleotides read TGTGCCAGCAGCCCTACTGCTAGCTCCTACAATGAGCAGTTCTTC. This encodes CASSPTASSYNEQFF.